Listed below are T cell receptor beta chains from one sample, sequenced in a study of cytomegalovirus exposure and HLA in healthy donors. Method: immunoSEQ multiplex PCR; TCRdb's copy keeps in-frame clones and lacks some. The profile shows about 130,000 clones, roughly four fifths of them singletons. Material for sequencing was PBMCs. Receptors originate from a man over 45 in good health and CMV-seronegative. CDR3s include the opening cysteine and the closing phenylalanine or tryptophan. A D gene is named only where the DNA matches it firmly. Size is omitted from some rows. Given values are once, few, many or a class for expanded clones.

j_gene: TRBJ2-5
v_gene: TRBV5-1
d_gene: -
abundance: once
CDR3aa: CASSLGTAEETQYF
CDR3nt: TGCGCCAGCAGCTTGGGGACAGCCGAAGAGACCCAGTACTTC

j_gene: TRBJ1-6
v_gene: TRBV6-5
d_gene: -
abundance: -
CDR3aa: CASSSVGWTTDSPLHF
CDR3nt: TGTGCCAGCAGTTCTGTCGGGTGGACTACGGATTCACCCCTCCACTTT

j_gene: TRBJ2-3
v_gene: TRBV5-6
d_gene: -
abundance: -
CDR3aa: CASSLPGAGDTQYF
CDR3nt: TGTGCCAGCAGCTTGCCAGGGGCAGGGGATACGCAGTATTTT

j_gene: TRBJ1-5
v_gene: TRBV19
d_gene: -
abundance: few
CDR3aa: CASTLGWAGDNQPQHF
CDR3nt: TGTGCCAGTACCCTTGGGTGGGCAGGGGATAATCAGCCCCAGCATTTT

j_gene: TRBJ1-1
v_gene: TRBV5-6
d_gene: TRBD1
abundance: -
CDR3aa: CASSTDRGRFAEAFF
CDR3nt: TGTGCCAGCAGCACGGACAGGGGGCGTTTCGCTGAAGCTTTCTTT

j_gene: TRBJ2-2
v_gene: TRBV6-1
d_gene: -
abundance: few
CDR3aa: CASKMDRNTGELFF
CDR3nt: TGTGCCAGCAAAATGGACAGGAACACCGGGGAGCTGTTTTTT

j_gene: TRBJ2-1
v_gene: TRBV2
d_gene: TRBD2
abundance: few
CDR3aa: CASSGVAGGYNEQFF
CDR3nt: TGTGCCAGCAGCGGAGTAGCGGGGGGTTACAATGAGCAGTTCTTC

j_gene: TRBJ1-1
v_gene: TRBV7-9
d_gene: -
abundance: -
CDR3aa: CSSSSDSNTEAFF
CDR3nt: TGTTCCAGCAGTTCCGACAGTAACACTGAAGCTTTCTTT

j_gene: TRBJ2-1
v_gene: TRBV7-9
d_gene: TRBD2
abundance: -
CDR3aa: CASSFPGTSLNEQFF
CDR3nt: TGTGCCAGCAGCTTTCCCGGGACTAGCCTCAATGAGCAGTTCTTC

j_gene: TRBJ2-7
v_gene: TRBV7-8
d_gene: TRBD1
abundance: -
CDR3aa: CASSFFGGQDYEQYF
CDR3nt: TGTGCCAGCAGCTTCTTTGGGGGACAGGACTACGAGCAGTACTTC

j_gene: TRBJ1-5
v_gene: TRBV4-1
d_gene: -
abundance: -
CDR3aa: CASRRTWRDQPQHF
CDR3nt: TGCGCCAGCCGAAGAACCTGGAGGGATCAGCCCCAGCATTTT

j_gene: TRBJ2-7
v_gene: TRBV2
d_gene: -
abundance: -
CDR3aa: CASSSGVIYEQYF
CDR3nt: TGTGCCAGCAGTTCGGGGGTGATCTACGAGCAGTACTTC

j_gene: TRBJ2-3
v_gene: TRBV2
d_gene: -
abundance: -
CDR3aa: CASRKTEEDTQYF
CDR3nt: TGTGCCAGCAGGAAGACAGAGGAAGATACGCAGTATTTT

j_gene: TRBJ2-3
v_gene: TRBV28
d_gene: -
abundance: -
CDR3aa: CASRGMGRDTQYF
CDR3nt: TGTGCCAGCAGGGGGATGGGGAGAGATACGCAGTATTTT

j_gene: TRBJ1-2
v_gene: TRBV5-6
d_gene: -
abundance: -
CDR3aa: CASSLVTTGYTF
CDR3nt: TGTGCCAGCAGCTTGGTCACAACAGGCTACACCTTC

j_gene: TRBJ2-5
v_gene: TRBV7-6
d_gene: TRBD1
abundance: -
CDR3aa: CASSLMAGGDETQYF
CDR3nt: TGTGCCAGCAGCTTAATGGCAGGGGGCGACGAGACCCAGTACTTC

j_gene: TRBJ2-3
v_gene: TRBV6-5
d_gene: -
abundance: -
CDR3aa: CASRPGRLGGQYF
CDR3nt: TGTGCCAGCAGGCCCGGGCGATTGGGGGGGCAGTATTTT

j_gene: TRBJ2-6
v_gene: TRBV27
d_gene: -
abundance: -
CDR3aa: CASSTDRANVLTF
CDR3nt: TGTGCCAGCAGTACCGACAGGGCCAACGTCCTGACTTTC

j_gene: TRBJ1-2
v_gene: TRBV27
d_gene: -
abundance: few
CDR3aa: CASSVTVRDGYTF
CDR3nt: TGTGCCAGCAGTGTGACAGTAAGAGATGGCTACACCTTC

j_gene: TRBJ1-6
v_gene: TRBV28
d_gene: -
abundance: -
CDR3aa: CASSLPRQRGSPLHF
CDR3nt: TGTGCCAGCAGTTTACCCAGGCAAAGGGGTTCACCCCTCCACTTT

j_gene: TRBJ1-1
v_gene: TRBV6-5
d_gene: -
abundance: -
CDR3aa: CASSPDIGGTEAFF
CDR3nt: TGTGCCAGCAGTCCCGACATCGGGGGCACTGAAGCTTTCTTT

j_gene: TRBJ2-5
v_gene: TRBV11-3
d_gene: -
abundance: -
CDR3aa: CASSTNNQETQYF
CDR3nt: TGTGCCAGCAGCACCAACAACCAAGAGACCCAGTACTTC

j_gene: TRBJ1-1
v_gene: TRBV5-6
d_gene: -
abundance: -
CDR3aa: CASSLVPGEAFF
CDR3nt: TGTGCCAGCAGCTTGGTACCGGGGGAAGCTTTCTTT

j_gene: TRBJ2-3
v_gene: TRBV5-1
d_gene: TRBD2
abundance: once
CDR3aa: CASRGFVAGGPGADTQYF
CDR3nt: TGCGCCAGCAGAGGGTTCGTTGCGGGGGGGCCAGGGGCAGATACGCAGTATTTT

j_gene: TRBJ2-7
v_gene: TRBV11-2
d_gene: -
abundance: -
CDR3aa: CASSSDSVSYEQYF
CDR3nt: TGTGCCAGCAGCTCGGACAGCGTCTCCTACGAGCAGTACTTC

j_gene: TRBJ2-2
v_gene: TRBV6-5
d_gene: -
abundance: -
CDR3aa: CASSYNSVNTGELFF
CDR3nt: TGTGCCAGCAGTTACAATAGCGTGAACACCGGGGAGCTGTTTTTT

j_gene: TRBJ1-2
v_gene: TRBV6-1
d_gene: -
abundance: -
CDR3aa: CASSEGGRVYGYTF
CDR3nt: TGTGCCAGCAGTGAAGGGGGGCGGGTATATGGCTACACCTTC

j_gene: TRBJ2-7
v_gene: TRBV29-1
d_gene: TRBD1
abundance: -
CDR3aa: CSGTTGGGLGEQYF
CDR3nt: TGCAGCGGAACAACAGGGGGCGGACTAGGCGAGCAGTACTTC

j_gene: TRBJ1-2
v_gene: TRBV29-1
d_gene: -
abundance: -
CDR3aa: CSVVGGGF
CDR3nt: TGCAGCGTTGTTGGGGGGGGCTTC

j_gene: TRBJ1-5
v_gene: TRBV4-2
d_gene: -
abundance: -
CDR3aa: CASSQEAGPAQHF
CDR3nt: TGTGCCAGCAGCCAAGAAGCGGGGCCAGCCCAGCATTTT

j_gene: TRBJ2-7
v_gene: TRBV13
d_gene: -
abundance: -
CDR3aa: CASSFAPTSLINYEQYF
CDR3nt: TGTGCCAGCAGCTTCGCCCCGACTAGTCTTATCAACTACGAGCAGTACTTC

j_gene: TRBJ2-6
v_gene: TRBV5-4
d_gene: -
abundance: -
CDR3aa: CASRQGIAGANVLTF
CDR3nt: TGTGCCAGCAGACAGGGTATCGCTGGGGCCAACGTCCTGACTTTC

j_gene: TRBJ2-3
v_gene: TRBV28
d_gene: -
abundance: -
CDR3aa: CASVMGADTQYF
CDR3nt: TGTGCCAGCGTTATGGGAGCAGATACGCAGTATTTT

j_gene: TRBJ2-3
v_gene: TRBV30
d_gene: TRBD1
abundance: -
CDR3aa: CAWRAGTGFSSYSTDTQYF
CDR3nt: TGTGCCTGGAGGGCCGGGACAGGCTTCTCTTCCTATAGCACAGATACGCAGTATTTT

j_gene: TRBJ2-7
v_gene: TRBV18
d_gene: -
abundance: -
CDR3aa: CASSSLQGMEYEQYF
CDR3nt: TGTGCCAGCTCATCTTTACAGGGAATGGAGTACGAGCAGTACTTC

j_gene: TRBJ1-6
v_gene: TRBV11-2
d_gene: -
abundance: few
CDR3aa: CASSADIPPLHF
CDR3nt: TGTGCCAGCAGCGCAGATATTCCACCCCTCCACTTT

j_gene: TRBJ2-1
v_gene: TRBV5-1
d_gene: TRBD2
abundance: -
CDR3aa: CASSLVLAGGYNEQFF
CDR3nt: TGCGCCAGCAGCTTGGTCCTAGCGGGGGGCTACAATGAGCAGTTCTTC

j_gene: TRBJ1-2
v_gene: TRBV2
d_gene: -
abundance: -
CDR3aa: CASRDPTGFYGYTF
CDR3nt: TGTGCCAGCAGGGACCCGACAGGATTCTATGGCTACACCTTC

j_gene: TRBJ1-6
v_gene: TRBV7-9
d_gene: TRBD1
abundance: -
CDR3aa: CSSSFVAGGRDSTPLHF
CDR3nt: TGTTCCAGCAGCTTTGTAGCTGGCGGGCGGGACAGTACACCCCTCCACTTT

j_gene: TRBJ2-3
v_gene: TRBV5-1
d_gene: -
abundance: few
CDR3aa: CASSLGRGGTDTQYF
CDR3nt: TGCGCCAGCAGCTTGGGGCGGGGCGGCACAGATACGCAGTATTTT

j_gene: TRBJ2-3
v_gene: TRBV6-6
d_gene: -
abundance: -
CDR3aa: CASSEADTQYF
CDR3nt: TGTGCCAGCAGCGAGGCAGATACGCAGTATTTT

j_gene: TRBJ1-2
v_gene: TRBV6-5
d_gene: -
abundance: -
CDR3aa: CASSYAPQLGDFYTF
CDR3nt: TGTGCCAGCAGTTACGCGCCCCAACTTGGGGACTTCTACACCTTC

j_gene: TRBJ2-1
v_gene: TRBV5-1
d_gene: -
abundance: -
CDR3aa: CASSLARGDGLYNEQFF
CDR3nt: TGCGCCAGCAGCTTGGCGCGGGGCGACGGCCTATACAATGAGCAGTTCTTC

j_gene: TRBJ1-2
v_gene: TRBV5-1
d_gene: -
abundance: -
CDR3aa: CASSPRSNSGGYTF
CDR3nt: TGCGCCAGCAGCCCCCGATCGAACTCGGGTGGCTACACCTTC

j_gene: TRBJ1-1
v_gene: TRBV9
d_gene: -
abundance: -
CDR3aa: CASSVRSSNTEAFF
CDR3nt: TGTGCCAGCAGCGTGAGGAGCTCGAACACTGAAGCTTTCTTT